The 28 T cell receptor beta chains below come from one sample, sequenced in a study of T-cell memory formation after mild COVID-19. TCRdb redid the calling of the 5' RACE reads with MiXCR, one entry per CDR3 protein. This sample has approximately 50,000 distinct CDR3 sequences, with around 10% found just once. The sequencing sample was made of PBMCs or a T cell subset sorted from them (not recorded which). Source of these receptors: a man younger than 30 who had mild COVID-19 (a few samples of this study predate the infection). Cell type and time point are not known.

This clonotype turned up a few times. The chain links TRBV10-2 to TRBJ2-3; D call uncertain. Trimming took off 3 bases at V and 8 bases at J, with 12 bases between the two ends. This CDR3 region has 13 residues. CDR1 WSHSY and CDR2 SAAADI come from the germline V gene. CDR3: CASSDPESGTQYF. The CDR3 nucleotides are TGCGCCAGCAGTGACCCCGAGTCGGGTACGCAGTATTTT.

The CDR3 reads CASSPGTANIQYF. The CDR3 DNA sequence: TGTGCCAGCAGCCCAGGGACGGCCAACATTCAGTACTTC. The chain recombines TRBV7-2 with TRBJ2-4; D might be TRBD1 or TRBD2, each matching 5 bases. Germline V lookup: CDR1 SGHTA, CDR2 FQGNSA. Trimming left V 5 bases short and J 7 bases short, with 12 bases between. The CDR3 has 13 amino acids.

This clonotype occurred a few times. In nucleotides, the CDR3 is TGTGCCATCAGTGAGGGGCGGGGGAGCTATGGCTACACCTTC. It specifies CAISEGRGSYGYTF. V gene TRBV10-3 combines with J gene TRBJ1-2, with a weak D call TRBD1 (5 bases). Per germline, CDR1 ENHRY and CDR2 SYGVKD. Trimming took 2 bases from V and 4 from J, leaving 11 bases between them. This CDR3 contains 14 residues.

The V gene is TRBV12-3 or TRBV12-4, the J gene TRBJ2-1; D is perhaps TRBD2 (6 bases). Between the trimmed V and J ends, which lost 3 bases and 7 bases, there was a span of 7 bases. The CDR3 spans 12 residues. CDR3 DNA sequence: TGTGCCAGCAGTTTTCGGGGGAATGAGCAGTTCTTC. This sequence encodes CASSFRGNEQFF.

The V and J genes are TRBV10-2 and TRBJ2-7; 9 positions match TRBD1. This CDR3 has 13 residues. The germline gives CDR1 WSHSY, CDR2 SAAADI. J gave up 6 bases and V 8 bases, and 8 bases lay outside the gene matches. The CDR3 coding sequence is TGCGCCAGCTCGGTTACAGGGGGCGGCGAGCAGTACGTC. Residues: CASSVTGGGEQYV.

This clonotype was observed a few times. The gene calls are TRBV12-3 or TRBV12-4 and TRBJ1-1, with 8 bases lining up with TRBD1. Losses at the gene ends were 3 bases for V and 4 bases for J; bases not matched to a gene: 4. CDR3 length: 14 amino acids. This CDR3 reads CASSLGQVGTEAFF. DNA for the CDR3: TGTGCCAGCAGTTTGGGACAGGTCGGCACTGAAGCTTTCTTT.

The rearrangement uses TRBV6-5 and TRBJ1-2, with TRBD1 identical over 10 bases. The ends lost 11 bases at V and 4 bases at J; junction bases unmatched: 1. Germline CDR1 is MNHEY and CDR2 is SVGAGI. This CDR3 comprises 11 residues. The CDR3 DNA reads TGTGCCGGGACAGGGGTCTATGGCTACACCTTC. The encoded protein is CAGTGVYGYTF.

The chain has TRBV3-1 and TRBJ2-2; D remains ambiguous. CDR1 and CDR2 (germline): LGHDT, YNNKEL (reference sequence). The CDR3 runs to 15 residues. V shed 4 bases and J shed 0 bases, with 9 bases lying between them. CDR3 region: CASSRGEANTGELFF. CDR3 DNA: TGTGCCAGCAGCCGGGGTGAGGCGAACACCGGGGAGCTGTTTTTT.

This chain uses TRBV4-3 with TRBJ2-1; 7 bases map to TRBD2. The CDR3 runs to 16 residues. J was trimmed by 5 bases and V by 1 base; bases with no gene match: 8. CDR1 and CDR2 from the germline V gene are LGHNA and YSLEER. The CDR3 here is CASSQVSSGFNNEQFF. Written as DNA, the CDR3 is TGCGCCAGCAGCCAAGTCTCTAGCGGTTTTAACAATGAGCAGTTCTTC.

This clonotype turned up a few times. The CDR3 region is CASSQGIAAGGNIQYF. DNA of the CDR3: TGCGCCAGCAGCCAAGGGATCGCCGCGGGGGGAAACATTCAGTACTTC. The V gene is TRBV4-3, the J gene TRBJ2-4, with TRBD2 matching over 8 bases. CDR3 length equals 16 residues. Germline CDR1 reads LGHNA; CDR2 reads YSLEER. J gave up 6 bases and V 1 base, and 8 bases lay outside the gene matches.

The chain has TRBV6-6 and TRBJ2-7; D may be TRBD1 (5 bases). The ends were cut back, 6 bases at V and 3 bases at J, with 9 bases in the middle. This CDR3 contains 12 residues. Germline values: CDR1 MNHNY, CDR2 SVGAGI (reference sequence). The CDR3 reads CASRDTNYEQYV. Written as DNA, the CDR3 is TGTGCCAGCAGGGACACTAACTACGAGCAGTACGTC.

The rearrangement joins TRBV11-2 to TRBJ2-7, with D unclear. Germline lookup yields CDR1 SGHAT and CDR2 FQNNGV. This CDR3 comprises 11 residues. Trimming stripped 4 bases from V and 3 bases from J, with 4 bases between. The CDR3 loop reads CASSWDYEQYF. In DNA form, the CDR3 reads TGTGCCAGCAGCTGGGACTACGAGCAGTACTTC.

This clonotype was seen more than once but under ten times. The gene calls are TRBV9 and TRBJ1-2, with unresolved D. Trimming took off 7 bases at V and 3 bases at J, with 22 bases between the two ends. The CDR3 runs 16 residues. CDR1 is SGDLS, CDR2 YYNGEE, per germline. The CDR3 region has the DNA TGTGCCAGCTCCCTGGGAGGGTGGAGATTCGACTATGGCTACACCTTC. It specifies CASSLGGWRFDYGYTF.

This clonotype was seen a few times. The chain employs TRBV30 and TRBJ2-5; the D gene is possibly TRBD2 (6 bases). The length of the CDR3 is 13 residues. Deletions cut 0 bases from V and 5 bases from J, with 10 bases between. From germline, CDR1 is GTSNPN and CDR2 SVGIG (reference sequence). CDR3: CAWSVASAETQYF. CDR3 DNA sequence: TGTGCCTGGAGTGTAGCTAGCGCGGAGACCCAGTACTTC.

The CDR3 DNA follows: TGTGCCAGCAGCTTAGTAGTTCAGGGGCCCTACGAGCAGTACTTC. Amino acids: CASSLVVQGPYEQYF. J is TRBJ2-7 and V is TRBV7-2, with TRBD1 as a possible D gene (6 bases). Trimming cost V 1 base and J 2 bases, with 12 bases left between them. The CDR3 contains 15 residues. Per germline, CDR1 SGHTA and CDR2 FQGNSA.

This chain links TRBV7-9 with TRBJ1-2; D is ambiguous. V shed 2 bases and J shed 4 bases, with 11 bases lying between them. The CDR3 runs 14 residues. CDR1 is SEHNR, CDR2 FQNEAQ, per germline (reference sequence). For the CDR3, the DNA is TGTGCCAGCAGCTTAATTGGTGATCCCTATGGCTACACCTTC. Its translation is CASSLIGDPYGYTF.

The CDR3 DNA reads TGCGCCAGCAGCTTGATTGACGGGGGGCCCTCGCCGCCCAATGAGCAGTTCTTC. Its translation: CASSLIDGGPSPPNEQFF. V is TRBV5-1 and J is TRBJ2-1, with a weak D call TRBD2 (7 bases). In germline, CDR1 is SGHRS, CDR2 YFSETQ. This CDR3 contains 18 residues. Deletions cut 1 base from V and 6 bases from J, with 23 bases between.

In its sample, this clonotype was seen many times. The genes are TRBV29-1 and TRBJ2-5, with 8 bases identical to TRBD2. V shed 5 bases, J shed 0 bases, and the junction held 8 bases outside the gene matches. This CDR3 is built from 15 residues. Germline CDR1 reads SQVTM; CDR2 reads ANQGSEA. CDR3 sequence reads: CSVLGGVLYQETQYF. The CDR3 DNA follows: TGCAGCGTTCTCGGGGGGGTCTTGTACCAAGAGACCCAGTACTTC.

This clonotype was seen more than once but under ten times. In DNA form, the CDR3 reads TGTGCCAGCAGTTTAAGGGTCAGGGGGCTCCTGGCGAGCTCCTACAATGAGCAGTTCTTC. This codes for CASSLRVRGLLASSYNEQFF. The rearrangement joins TRBV12-3 or TRBV12-4 to TRBJ2-1; 8 nucleotides match TRBD1. This CDR3 comprises 20 residues. V was clipped by 2 bases and J by 0 bases; unmatched bases: 15.

This clonotype was recorded at least ten times. This chain joins TRBV4-2 and TRBJ2-7; 11 nucleotides agree with TRBD2. CDR3 length: 17 amino acids. J was trimmed by 0 bases and V by 1 base; bases with no gene match: 5. Germline V lookup: CDR1 LGHNA, CDR2 YNFKEQ. The CDR3 region has the DNA TGTGCCAGCAGCCAAGGGGTGACTAGCGGGACCTCCTACGAGCAGTACTTC. Its protein is CASSQGVTSGTSYEQYF.

The J gene is TRBJ2-7, the V gene TRBV5-1, with TRBD1 matching 9 bases. Germline loops: CDR1 SGHRS, CDR2 YFSETQ. V trimming: 5 bases; J trimming: 2 bases; junction bases outside the gene matches: 2. This CDR3 is 13 amino acids long. The CDR3 reads CASRRDRAYEQYV. CDR3 bases: TGCGCCAGCAGGCGGGACAGGGCCTACGAGCAGTACGTC.

V gene TRBV7-2 combines with J gene TRBJ2-3; D is possibly TRBD1 or TRBD2 (5 bases each). Germline V gene data show CDR1 as SGHTA and CDR2 as FQGNSA. With 2 bases removed from V and 2 bases from J, the gap between germline ends came to 8 bases. The CDR3 runs 14 residues. CDR3 sequence (DNA): TGTGCCAGCAGCTTAACGGGGACCACAGATACGCAGTATTTT. This sequence encodes CASSLTGTTDTQYF.

This clonotype appeared a few times. J is TRBJ2-7 and V is TRBV6-6; tentative D call: TRBD2 (5 bases). Per germline, CDR1 MNHNY and CDR2 SVGAGI (reference sequence). The CDR3 is made up of 15 amino acids. V was clipped by 9 bases and J by 0 bases, with 18 bases between them. CDR3 amino acids: CARPRECRYSYEQYV. CDR3 in DNA: TGTGCCAGACCTCGGGAATGCCGATACTCCTACGAGCAGTACGTC.

In its sample, this clonotype was seen many times. The chain has TRBV19 and TRBJ2-1; 8 nucleotides match TRBD1. In germline, CDR1 is LNHDA, CDR2 SQIVND (reference sequence). V dropped 10 bases and J dropped 9; count of bases not matched to a gene: 11. The CDR3 covers 13 residues. In DNA form, the CDR3 reads TGTGCCACTCGGACAGGGTATATTGGTGAGCAGTTCTTC. Translation: CATRTGYIGEQFF. The variable domain in full, with the rest retrieved from reference TRBV19 and TRBJ2-1, is DGGITQSPKYLFRKEGQNVTLSCEQNLNHDAMYWYRQDPGQGLRLIYYSQIVNDFQKGDIAEGYSVSREKKESFPLTVTSAQKNPTAFYLCATRTGYIGEQFFGPGTRLTVL.

This clonotype was seen more than once but under ten times. The chain employs TRBV10-3 and TRBJ1-2; D perhaps matches TRBD1 (5 bases). CDR1 is ENHRY and CDR2 is SYGVKD in the germline V gene. The V end was cut by 0 bases, the J end by 10 bases, with 18 bases between. The CDR3 length is 15 residues. CDR3 amino acids: CAISESTGGPPNYTF. DNA of the CDR3: TGTGCCATCAGTGAGTCGACGGGGGGTCCCCCAAACTACACCTTC.

The chain carries TRBV7-2 and TRBJ2-2; 10 nucleotides match TRBD1. Germline-derived CDR1 and CDR2 are SGHTA and FQGNSA. The CDR3 is 16 amino acids. V lost 6 bases, J lost 8 bases, and 12 bases stayed unmatched. DNA of the CDR3: TGTGCCAGCAGGCCCCGCATGACAGGGGGCTCGGGGGAGCTGTTTTTT. Translation: CASRPRMTGGSGELFF.

This clonotype was found many times. The V call is TRBV6-6, the J call TRBJ1-5; D ambiguous. The V gene's germline CDR1 is MNHNY and CDR2 SVGAGI (reference sequence). Trimming shortened V by 6 bases and J by 7 bases, and 7 bases separated the two germline ends. The CDR3 is made up of 11 amino acids. CDR3 coding DNA: TGTGCCAGCAGCTCCGAACAGCCCCAGCATTTT. Its translation: CASSSEQPQHF.

The chain carries TRBV6-5 and TRBJ2-3; 13 bases agree with TRBD2. V was clipped by 5 bases and J by 1 base; unmatched bases: 6. The CDR3 has 17 amino acids. The germline V gene has CDR1 MNHEY and CDR2 SVGAGI. Here the CDR3 reads CASSNTGTSGGTDTQYF. Here the CDR3 DNA reads TGTGCCAGCAGTAACACCGGGACTAGCGGGGGCACAGATACGCAGTATTTT.